What follows is one T cell receptor (beta chain) and its context. Its antigen is unidentified. CDR3 length: 14 amino acids. Germline CDR1 LGHDT, CDR2 YNNKEL (reference sequence). Trimming took off 4 bases at V and 8 bases at J, with 12 bases between the two ends. Treatment: roughly 20 received Ad26.COV2.S at low or high dose, single or two shots; roughly 5 received placebo; per-sample allocation not given. After the first vaccine or placebo injection, samples were drawn on day 63. Method: immunoSEQ multiplex PCR; TCRdb's copy keeps in-frame clones and lacks some. The sample carries about 330,000 clones, roughly nine tenths recorded once. These data are taken from a study of Ad26.COV2.S vaccination and SARS-CoV-2 variants. Turning to the study itself: Ad26.COV2.S, an intramuscular injection, was given once or twice 56 days apart.

Study-wide points: Comparable non-spike TCR breadth was observed in vaccine and placebo recipients. Recipients given vaccine exceeded placebo recipients in spike-specific TCR breadth.

The chain carries TRBV3-1 (or the pseudogene TRBV3-2) and TRBJ1-6; perhaps TRBD1 as D (6 bases). The sample in question was peripheral blood, obtained in a trial of Ad26.COV2.S vaccine versus placebo. This receptor was taken from a person between 18 and 65 years old who received the Ad26.COV2.S COVID-19 vaccine or a placebo. In DNA, the CDR3 is TGTGCCAGCAGCCCGAGATACAGGGATTCACCCCTCCACTTT. It is translated as CASSPRYRDSPLHF.